This record concerns one T cell receptor (beta chain) sequence. The sample belongs to a study of blood T cell repertoires in COVID-19. Original handling: Researchers report that nucleated cell counts were estimated from reference gene primer amplification. The method was immunoSEQ multiplex PCR; TCRdb's version includes in-frame clones alone and lacks a portion of them. Clone size and V and J calls were adopted from that table, with D and trimming inferred from the DNA. The data show about 210,000 clones, roughly 85% seen once. Trimming at V came to 4 bases and at J to 9 bases, leaving 7 bases not matched to a gene. CDR1 and CDR2 (germline): SGHNT, YENEEA. The CDR3 is 15 amino acids.

What was sequenced was peripheral blood. The clonotype comes from a woman aged 70 to 79 with COVID-19, enrolled during active disease. The J gene is TRBJ1-6, the V gene TRBV11-3; 9 positions agree with TRBD1. CDR3 nucleotides: TGTGCCAGCAGCTCGTGGGACAGGGAGGGTTCACCCCTCCACTTT. This encodes CASSSWDREGSPLHF. Using reference TRBV11-3 and TRBJ1-6 for the parts outside the CDR3, the full variable domain is EAGVVQSPRYKIIEKKQPVAFWCNPISGHNTLYWYLQNLGQGPELLIRYENEEAVDDSQLPKDRFSAERLKGVDSTLKIQPAELGDSAVYLCASSSWDREGSPLHFGNGTRLTVT.